A single sample is the source of the 12 T cell receptor beta chains below, sequenced in a study of blood T cell repertoires in COVID-19. Assay used: immunoSEQ multiplex PCR; TCRdb lists only in-frame clones, some missing. The sample shows fewer than 200,000 clones, 80% to 90% of them seen only once. Sequencing used peripheral blood. The receptors here all came from a woman over 75 with COVID-19, enrolled during active disease.

With respect to this clone: The junction shows a germline mismatch at one end, possibly a read error. V usage is TRBV7-7 and J usage is TRBJ2-1, with D uncertain. CDR1 is SSHAT and CDR2 is FNYEAQ in the germline V gene (reference sequence). The CDR3 runs to 16 residues. The DNA for the CDR3 is TGTGCTAGCAGCCGACTTGGGTCGGGTAAAGTTAATGAGCAGTTCTTC. It encodes CASSRLGSGKVNEQFF.

The chain recombines TRBV7-2 with TRBJ1-2; 8 bases line up with TRBD1. CDR1 is SGHTA, CDR2 FQGNSA, per germline. The V segment lost 5 bases and the J segment 8 bases; nucleotides outside the gene matches: 13. The CDR3 spans 15 residues. The CDR3 spells CASSVLRQGFSGYTF. The CDR3 DNA reads as TGTGCCAGCAGCGTACTGAGACAGGGGTTTAGCGGCTACACCTTC.

The chain is built from TRBV5-4 and TRBJ1-4; maybe TRBD1 (5 bases). The CDR3 extends over 15 amino acids. Trimming stripped 0 bases from V and 6 bases from J, with 12 bases between. Looked up from germline, CDR1 is SGHNT and CDR2 is YYREEE (reference sequence). CDR3 sequence reads: CASSLGQPNYEKLFF. The CDR3 coding sequence is TGTGCCAGCAGCTTGGGACAGCCTAATTATGAAAAACTGTTTTTT.

This clone appeared once. V and J are TRBV9 and TRBJ2-7; TRBD2 agrees at 8 bases. With V trimmed by 0 bases and J by 6 bases, 11 bases remained unmatched. Germline values: CDR1 SGDLS, CDR2 YYNGEE. The CDR3 totals 16 residues. Written as DNA, the CDR3 is TGTGCCAGCAGCGTAGGGGGACTAGTCGAGGGTGGCGAGCAGTACTTC. Translating it yields CASSVGGLVEGGEQYF.

This rearrangement joins TRBV12-3 or TRBV12-4 to TRBJ1-1, with unresolved D. The V end lost 3 bases, the J end lost 2 bases, and 7 bases lay between the germline ends. The CDR3 runs to 13 residues. In DNA form, the CDR3 reads TGTGCCAGCAGTTTCGAGGTTAACACTGAAGCTTTCTTT. Amino acid sequence: CASSFEVNTEAFF.

The chain has TRBV15 and TRBJ2-5, with a weak D call TRBD2 (6 bases). Germline-derived CDR1 and CDR2 are LNHNV and YYDKDF (reference sequence). The CDR3 contains 14 residues. Trimming shortened V by 2 bases and J by 5 bases, and 12 bases separated the two germline ends. CDR3 in DNA: TGTGCCACCAGCAGACCGGGACTGCGGGAGACCCAGTACTTC. Protein: CATSRPGLRETQYF.

The chain joins TRBV6-6 to TRBJ1-6; weak D call: TRBD1 (5 bases). CDR1 MNHNY and CDR2 SVGAGI come from the germline V gene (reference sequence). This CDR3 contains 14 residues. The germline V and J ends were trimmed by 1 base and 5 bases, with 6 bases remaining between them. The DNA for the CDR3 is TGTGCCAGCAGTTACTGGGGGGATAATTCACCCCTCCACTTT. Its protein product is CASSYWGDNSPLHF.

The chain employs TRBV4-1 and TRBJ2-3; D is uncertain. Deletions cut 3 bases from V and 3 bases from J, with 7 bases between. Germline CDR1 and CDR2: MGHRA and YSYEKL. The CDR3 is 13 amino acids. The CDR3 loop reads CASSHLETDTQYF. The CDR3 DNA follows: TGCGCCAGCAGCCACCTAGAGACAGATACGCAGTATTTT.

The chain recombines TRBV3-1 (or the pseudogene TRBV3-2) with TRBJ1-4; D unresolved. Germline assignment: CDR1 LGHDT and CDR2 YNNKEL (reference sequence). The CDR3 totals 16 residues. Trimming removed 1 base from V and 4 bases from J, with 13 bases in between. As DNA, the CDR3 is TGTGCCAGCAGCCAAGTAACCCAATCCGGTAATGAAAAACTGTTTTTT. Translated, it gives CASSQVTQSGNEKLFF.

The chain recombines TRBV5-1 with TRBJ2-1, with 11 bases that match TRBD2. CDR1 is SGHRS, CDR2 YFSETQ, per germline. The CDR3 totals 15 residues. J gave up 4 bases and V 7 bases, and 7 bases lay outside the gene matches. In nucleotides, the CDR3 is TGCGCCAGCGGGTTACTAGCGGGGGCTTACAATGAGCAGTTCTTC. As protein: CASGLLAGAYNEQFF.

The J gene is TRBJ1-2, the V gene TRBV19, with a possible D match to TRBD1 (5 bases). With 6 bases removed from V and 4 bases from J, the gap between germline ends came to 15 bases. Germline V gene sequence: CDR1 LNHDA, CDR2 SQIVND (reference sequence). This CDR3 is 14 amino acids long. The CDR3 spells CASSPTTAIYGYTF. The CDR3 DNA follows: TGTGCCAGTAGCCCGACGACAGCTATCTATGGCTACACCTTC.

The chain uses TRBV14 and TRBJ1-3, with a weak D call TRBD1 (5 bases). V shed 3 bases and J shed 3 bases, with 12 bases lying between them. The CDR3 runs 15 residues. From germline, CDR1 is SGHDN and CDR2 FVKESK. CDR3 sequence (DNA): TGTGCCAGCAGCCACGGGGGGAGTGGTGGAAACACCATATATTTT. Encoded protein: CASSHGGSGGNTIYF.